Shown below are 24 T cell receptor beta chains from a single sample sequenced in a study of CD8+CD57+ T cells in acquired aplastic anemia. CD8+CD57+ cell expansion, shown by flow cytometry, had occurred in the patients selected for sequencing. The template for TCR beta VDJ and CDR3 sequence profiling was genomic DNA. Using its own MiXCR run on the reads, TCRdb lists one record per CDR3 protein. The profile shows about 240,000 distinct CDR3 sequences, around 46% of them singletons. The sequencing input was sorted CD4+, CD8+, or CD8+CD57+ T cells (not recorded which) from PBMCs. The receptors originated from a human donor with aplastic anemia.

V usage is TRBV9 and J usage is TRBJ1-6, with D perhaps TRBD1 (6 bases). The V and J ends lost 0 bases and 2 bases respectively, with 9 bases between them. The germline V gene encodes CDR1 SGDLS and CDR2 YYNGEE. This CDR3 comprises 16 residues. CDR3 sequence (DNA): TGTGCCAGCAGCGTAGGTGGGGGCGCCTATAATTCACCCCTCCACTTT. It specifies CASSVGGGAYNSPLHF.

CDR3: CASSLGGAVEAFF. CDR3 coding DNA: TGTGCCAGCAGTTTAGGGGGCGCAGTTGAAGCTTTCTTT. V and J are TRBV12-3 or TRBV12-4 and TRBJ1-1; possibly TRBD1 for D (5 bases). The CDR3 is made up of 13 amino acids. V was cut by 1 base and J by 7 bases, with 10 bases left in between.

The genes are TRBV29-1 and TRBJ2-3, with D perhaps TRBD1 or TRBD2 (7 bases each). Germline V gene lookup returns CDR1 SQVTM and CDR2 ANQGSEA. V gave up 4 bases and J gave up 6 bases, with 17 bases separating them. The CDR3 has 14 residues. CDR3 DNA: TGCAGCGTTGTACCCCAGGGGGGGCGGGATACGCAGTATTTT. Encoded protein: CSVVPQGGRDTQYF.

This clonotype has ten or more counts. The chain's CDR3 is CASSQDTGTEQYF. The CDR3 DNA sequence: TGCGCCAGCAGCCAAGATACAGGGACCGAGCAGTACTTC. The J gene is TRBJ2-7, the V gene TRBV4-3, with D possibly matching TRBD1 (6 bases). The CDR3 extends over 13 amino acids. V shed 0 bases and J shed 6 bases, with 9 bases lying between them. CDR1 and CDR2 (germline): LGHNA, YSLEER.

As for this clonotype: The junction and the germline gene differ at one end; a read error may be behind it. V and J are TRBV7-7 and TRBJ2-3; 9 nucleotides line up with TRBD2. The CDR3 loop spans 13 amino acids. CDR1 and CDR2 (germline): SSHAT, FNYEAQ (reference sequence). The CDR3 protein is CASSITSGYTQYF. In DNA form, the CDR3 reads TGTGCTAGCAGCATCACTAGCGGGTATACGCAGTATTTT.

The chain employs TRBV7-2 and TRBJ2-7; 8 bases match TRBD1. The CDR3 spans 16 residues. Germline V gives CDR1 SGHTA, CDR2 FQGNSA. Trimming removed 1 base from V and 6 bases from J; junction bases left unmatched: 11. The chain's CDR3 is CASSLVARTGTVEQYF. DNA of the CDR3: TGTGCCAGCAGCTTAGTCGCCAGGACAGGGACGGTCGAGCAGTACTTC.

The chain combines TRBV9 with TRBJ2-7; a possible D gene is TRBD2 (5 bases). Trimming took off 4 bases at V and 3 bases at J, with 14 bases between the two ends. This CDR3 is 14 amino acids long. Germline CDR1 reads SGDLS; CDR2 reads YYNGEE. The CDR3 nucleotides read TGTGCCAGCAGCCCCCACGGGGAAAACTACGAGCAGTACTTC. It encodes CASSPHGENYEQYF. The full variable domain, in which reference TRBV9 and TRBJ2-7 provide the parts outside the CDR3, is DSGVTQTPKHLITATGQRVTLRCSPRSGDLSVYWYQQSLDQGLQFLIQYYNGEERAKGNILERFSAQQFPDLHSELNLSSLELGDSALYFCASSPHGENYEQYFGPGTRLTVT.

There are many counts of this clonotype. V usage is TRBV12-3 or TRBV12-4 and J usage is TRBJ2-2; D uncertain. V dropped 5 bases and J dropped 5 bases, with 18 bases sitting between them. CDR3 length equals 16 residues. CDR3 region: CASSPGSTAITGELFF. CDR3 in DNA: TGTGCCAGCAGTCCCGGGTCAACAGCTATTACCGGGGAGCTGTTTTTT.

The chain couples TRBV4-3 to TRBJ1-4; 10 bases agree with TRBD1. The CDR3 is 15 residues long. V lost 0 bases and J lost 6; bases outside the gene matches: 1. The V gene's germline CDR1 is LGHNA and CDR2 YSLEER. The chain's CDR3 is CASSQDGTGDEKLFF. The CDR3 DNA reads TGCGCCAGCAGCCAAGATGGGACAGGGGATGAAAAACTGTTTTTT.

The chain has TRBV6-2 or TRBV6-3 and TRBJ2-3, with TRBD2 as a possible D gene (5 bases). Germline V CDR1 and CDR2: MNHEY, SVGEGT. This CDR3 comprises 15 residues. V lost 0 bases and J lost 5, with 12 bases in between. The CDR3 DNA sequence: TGTGCCAGCAGTTACTCGAGGGCTAGCCTAGATACGCAGTATTTT. Protein: CASSYSRASLDTQYF.

With respect to this clonotype: A read error is possible here, since a much larger clone lies one base away. The rearrangement uses TRBV6-5 and TRBJ2-7; TRBD1 matches at 7 bases. Per the germline V gene, CDR1 is MNHEY and CDR2 is SVGAGI. The CDR3 sequence is 16 residues long. CDR3 protein: CAGSYLITGVADEQYF. The CDR3 nucleotides read TGTGCCGGCAGTTACCTTATCACAGGGGTTGCCGACGAGCAGTACTTC.

This clonotype has a count of ten or more. The chain is built from TRBV14 and TRBJ2-7; D might be TRBD1 (6 bases). The germline CDR1 and CDR2 sequences are SGHDN and FVKESK. The CDR3 has 16 residues. V lost 3 bases and J 4 bases, leaving 19 bases between the germline ends. CDR3 in DNA: TGTGCCAGCAGCCATGGGACAAGTTCGATAGATTACGAGCAGTACTTC. Its translation: CASSHGTSSIDYEQYF.

In this sample, this clonotype turned up many times. The CDR3 DNA is TGTGCCAGCAGCCAAGGGGCGGGACGGGCAGCGGTCGAGCAGTACTTC. This gives the protein CASSQGAGRAAVEQYF. The V gene is TRBV4-2, the J gene TRBJ2-7, with D perhaps matching TRBD2 (6 bases). V gave up 1 base and J gave up 6 bases, with 19 bases separating them. Germline CDR1 reads LGHNA; CDR2 reads YNFKEQ. The CDR3 sequence is 16 residues long.

The V and J genes are TRBV9 and TRBJ2-7; maybe TRBD1 (5 bases). Deletions cut 6 bases from V and 3 bases from J, with 16 bases between. In germline, CDR1 is SGDLS, CDR2 YYNGEE. The CDR3 sequence is 14 residues long. The CDR3 region is CASTQRAGYYEQYF. As DNA, the CDR3 is TGTGCCAGCACCCAGCGAGCAGGGTACTACGAGCAGTACTTC.

As concerns this clonotype: This may be a read error, as it is one base from a much larger clone. The CDR3 end shows no conserved phenylalanine or tryptophan, and so a read error is likely. The chain links TRBV7-9 to TRBJ2-2, with TRBD2 matching 11 bases. The CDR3 runs to 20 residues. Germline lookup yields CDR1 SEHNR and CDR2 FQNEAQ (reference sequence). J lost 0 bases, V lost 3 bases, and 12 bases had no gene match. This CDR3 is CASSFSTSGMTRSNTGELFL. DNA for the CDR3: TGTGCCAGCAGCTTTTCGACTAGCGGGATGACTCGCTCGAACACCGGGGAGCTGTTTCTT.

This chain connects TRBV11-3 to TRBJ2-5, with 7 bases identical to TRBD2. CDR3 length equals 14 residues. The junction had 6 bases not matched to a gene; V was cut back by 3 bases and J by 5 bases. Germline-derived CDR1 and CDR2 are SGHNT and YENEEA. For the CDR3, the DNA is TGTGCCAGCAGCTTCTTGCGGGAGATGGAGACCCAGTACTTC. Amino acids: CASSFLREMETQYF.

Only a few counts were recorded for this clonotype. V gene TRBV7-6 combines with J gene TRBJ2-1, with TRBD2 identical over 12 bases. Germline V lookup: CDR1 SGHVS, CDR2 FNYEAQ. The V and J ends lost 3 bases and 7 bases, in that order; junction bases with no gene match: 4. The CDR3 sequence is 15 residues long. Here the CDR3 DNA reads TGTGCCAGCAGCTTTCGGACTAGCGGGAATAATGAGCAGTTCTTC. This gives the protein CASSFRTSGNNEQFF.

The chain couples TRBV7-2 to TRBJ1-2; D gene unclear. CDR3 length equals 12 residues. Germline V gene lookup returns CDR1 SGHTA and CDR2 FQGNSA. V was pared by 4 bases and J by 9 bases, with 12 bases between. The DNA of the CDR3 is TGTGCCAGCAGCTCATATCTGGATAGCTACACCTTC. Translated: CASSSYLDSYTF.

The V and J genes are TRBV6-6 and TRBJ1-3, with 8 bases fitting TRBD1. Germline V gives CDR1 MNHNY, CDR2 SVGAGI (reference sequence). This CDR3 spans 16 amino acids. The ends lost 5 bases at V and 2 bases at J; junction bases unmatched: 8. The CDR3 region is CASSPMSGGTGNTIYF. In DNA form, the CDR3 reads TGTGCCAGCAGTCCCATGTCAGGGGGCACTGGAAACACCATATATTTT.

This clonotype was recorded a few times. The chain links TRBV3-1 to TRBJ2-1, with TRBD2 matching over 11 bases. The CDR3 contains 16 residues. V lost 5 bases and J lost 7; bases outside the gene matches: 10. Per the germline V gene, CDR1 is LGHDT and CDR2 is YNNKEL (reference sequence). The chain's CDR3 is CASSDTSGRVRNEQFF. The CDR3 DNA reads TGTGCCAGCAGCGACACTAGCGGGAGAGTTAGGAATGAGCAGTTCTTC.

This clonotype was counted at least ten times. This chain joins TRBV19 and TRBJ1-1; D is possibly TRBD1 (5 bases). This CDR3 has 18 amino acids. Trimming took off 3 bases at V and 1 base at J, with 21 bases between the two ends. Germline V gene lookup returns CDR1 LNHDA and CDR2 SQIVND (reference sequence). CDR3 sequence (DNA): TGTGCCAGTAGTATTAACATCAGGGCCCCTGATCCGAACACTGAAGCTTTCTTT. The encoded protein is CASSINIRAPDPNTEAFF.

As concerns this clonotype: This may be a read error, as it is one base from a much larger clone. The V call is TRBV9, the J call TRBJ2-2; D is unclear. The CDR3 has 12 amino acids. Germline V gives CDR1 SGDLS, CDR2 YYNGEE. The CDR3 sequence: CASNPNAGELFF. As DNA, the CDR3 is TGTGCCAGCAACCCGAACGCCGGGGAGCTGTTTTTT. The whole variable domain, filled in from reference TRBV9 and TRBJ2-2, reads DSGVTQTPKHLITATGQRVTLRCSPRSGDLSVYWYQQSLDQGLQFLIQYYNGEERAKGNILERFSAQQFPDLHSELNLSSLELGDSALYFCASNPNAGELFFGEGSRLTVL.

This clonotype was detected ten times or more. The chain recombines TRBV6-6 with TRBJ1-1; D gene uncertain. Germline CDR1 is MNHNY and CDR2 is SVGAGI (reference sequence). CDR3 length equals 13 residues. The V gene lost 2 bases and the J gene lost 0 bases, with 4 bases spanning the gap. The CDR3 sequence is CASSYGMNTEAFF. The CDR3 bases are TGTGCCAGCAGTTACGGGATGAACACTGAAGCTTTCTTT.

This clonotype was seen a handful of times. The chain combines TRBV10-1 with TRBJ2-3, with D unresolved. Germline assignment: CDR1 WNHNN and CDR2 SYGVQD (reference sequence). Trimming stripped 6 bases from V and 2 bases from J, with 30 bases between. The CDR3 length is 20 residues. The chain's CDR3 is CASSESGSVGLVLSTDTQYF. CDR3 nucleotides: TGCGCCAGCAGCGAATCGGGTTCGGTTGGCCTGGTCCTATCCACAGATACGCAGTATTTT.